These T cell receptor beta chains were read from a single sample in a study of blood T cell repertoires in COVID-19. Only in-frame clones appear in the TCRdb table, and some are missing; sequencing was by immunoSEQ multiplex PCR. This table has around 270,000 clones, approximately 90% appearing once. The specimen was peripheral blood. These receptors came from a middle-aged man with acute or convalescent COVID-19. Each CDR3 is given with its conserved first and last residue. Each record gives: V gene, J gene, clone size, CDR3 protein. Not every row has a clone size; where given, it reads once, few, many or a size class.

v_gene: TRBV9
j_gene: TRBJ2-7
abundance: .
CDR3aa: CASSVAGTGTYEQYF

v_gene: TRBV4-2
j_gene: TRBJ1-5
abundance: .
CDR3aa: CASSQDTGGEGGNQPQHF

v_gene: TRBV6-5
j_gene: TRBJ1-1
abundance: once
CDR3aa: CASAGKTGKAFF

v_gene: TRBV15
j_gene: TRBJ2-7
abundance: few
CDR3aa: CATSRRTSGSYEQYF

v_gene: TRBV3-1/TRBV3-2
j_gene: TRBJ2-7
abundance: .
CDR3aa: CASILDYCLEQYF

v_gene: TRBV9
j_gene: TRBJ1-1
abundance: .
CDR3aa: CASSAKSGTEAFF

v_gene: TRBV7-2
j_gene: TRBJ1-4
abundance: .
CDR3aa: CASSLVGGASEKLFF

v_gene: TRBV7-2
j_gene: TRBJ1-6
abundance: .
CDR3aa: CASSFGWRNSPLHF

v_gene: TRBV6-5
j_gene: TRBJ1-1
abundance: .
CDR3aa: CASSRGVAEAFF

v_gene: TRBV6-1
j_gene: TRBJ1-2
abundance: .
CDR3aa: CASSERGLYGYTF

v_gene: TRBV7-2
j_gene: TRBJ2-7
abundance: .
CDR3aa: CASSDGGAGGLEQYF

v_gene: TRBV15
j_gene: TRBJ2-1
abundance: .
CDR3aa: CATSRGGQRRYNEQFF

v_gene: TRBV7-9
j_gene: TRBJ1-1
abundance: .
CDR3aa: CASSLGQNTEAFF

v_gene: TRBV10-1
j_gene: TRBJ2-3
abundance: .
CDR3aa: CASSESDSSGRGQYF

v_gene: TRBV5-1
j_gene: TRBJ2-2
abundance: .
CDR3aa: CASSFLGGDRNTGELFF

v_gene: TRBV5-1
j_gene: TRBJ2-1
abundance: .
CDR3aa: CASSLGTSGVNEQFF